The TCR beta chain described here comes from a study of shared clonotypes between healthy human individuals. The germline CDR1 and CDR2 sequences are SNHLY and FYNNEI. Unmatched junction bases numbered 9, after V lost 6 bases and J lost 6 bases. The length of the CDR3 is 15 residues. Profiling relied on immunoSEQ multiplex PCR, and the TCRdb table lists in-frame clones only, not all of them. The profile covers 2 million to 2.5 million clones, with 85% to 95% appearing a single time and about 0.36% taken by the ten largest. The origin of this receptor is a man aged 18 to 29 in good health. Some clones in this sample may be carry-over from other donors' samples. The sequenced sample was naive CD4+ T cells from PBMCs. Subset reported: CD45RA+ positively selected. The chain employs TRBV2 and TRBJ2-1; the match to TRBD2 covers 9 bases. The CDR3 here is CASRSSGASGNEQFF. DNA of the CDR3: TGTGCCAGCAGATCTAGCGGGGCCTCCGGCAATGAGCAGTTCTTC. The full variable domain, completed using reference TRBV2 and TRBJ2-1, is EPEVTQTPSHQVTQMGQEVILRCVPISNHLYFYWYRQILGQKVEFLVSFYNNEISEKSEIFDDQFSVERPDGSNFTLKIRSTKLEDSAMYFCASRSSGASGNEQFFGPGTRLTVL.